The 21 T cell receptor beta chains below were found in one sample sequenced in a study of T cell responses to AZD1222 COVID-19 vaccine. The protocol was immunoSEQ multiplex PCR, while the TCRdb copy is restricted to in-frame clones and leaves out a portion. The table has about 120,000 clones, approximately 93% seen once; the top ten hold approximately 4.9%. Source: peripheral blood, taken on day 0 of AZD1222 vaccination. These receptors were taken from an adult in good health.

The rearrangement joins TRBV5-5 to TRBJ1-5; 7 nucleotides align to TRBD1. The germline V gene encodes CDR1 SGHKS and CDR2 YYEKEE (reference sequence). CDR3 length: 14 residues. After removal of 4 bases from V and 6 bases from J, the junction contained 7 bases not matched to a gene. The CDR3 loop is CASSETGTVQPQHF. CDR3 nucleotide sequence: TGTGCCAGCAGCGAGACCGGGACAGTTCAGCCCCAGCATTTT.

The chain joins TRBV6-5 to TRBJ2-3, with 7 bases fitting TRBD2. Losses at the gene ends were 6 bases for V and 3 bases for J; bases not matched to a gene: 9. CDR3 length equals 15 residues. Germline lookup yields CDR1 MNHEY and CDR2 SVGAGI. The CDR3 loop reads CASSPWGGRTDTQYF. The CDR3 coding sequence is TGTGCCAGCAGCCCCTGGGGGGGGAGGACAGATACGCAGTATTTT.

This chain joins TRBV19 and TRBJ1-4; 9 nucleotides align to TRBD1. Looked up from germline, CDR1 is LNHDA and CDR2 is SQIVND (reference sequence). V lost 3 bases to trimming and J lost 5 bases; unmatched junction nucleotides: 7. This CDR3 region has 16 residues. The CDR3 region is CASSIGVGTGNEKLFF. The CDR3 coding sequence is TGTGCCAGTAGTATTGGGGTCGGGACAGGGAATGAAAAACTGTTTTTT.

This clone was counted a single time. V is TRBV5-1 and J is TRBJ1-3; TRBD1 is a possible D gene (6 bases). The CDR3 has 15 amino acids. Trimming removed 4 bases from V and 8 bases from J, with 19 bases in between. Per the germline V gene, CDR1 is SGHRS and CDR2 is YFSETQ. The CDR3 here is CASSQGTNLADTIYF. The CDR3 DNA reads as TGCGCCAGCAGCCAAGGGACAAATCTGGCTGACACCATATATTTT.

The chain carries TRBV4-1 and TRBJ1-5, with no clear D. CDR1 is MGHRA, CDR2 YSYEKL, per germline. The V end was cut by 4 bases, the J end by 2 bases, with 9 bases between. The CDR3 runs 14 residues. The CDR3 is CASSPFTGNQPQHF. CDR3 in DNA: TGCGCCAGCAGCCCTTTTACTGGCAATCAGCCCCAGCATTTT.

The V and J genes are TRBV24-1 and TRBJ2-1; TRBD1 matches 12 bases. The ends lost 1 base at V and 8 bases at J; junction bases unmatched: 2. Germline CDR1 reads KGHDR; CDR2 reads SFDVKD. The CDR3 consists of 15 residues. The CDR3 loop reads CATSDLGTGGHEQFF. CDR3 DNA: TGTGCCACCAGTGATTTAGGGACAGGGGGCCATGAGCAGTTCTTC.

The CDR3 sequence is CASSPGRTSGTEAFF. The CDR3 nucleotides read TGTGCCAGCTCACCAGGTAGGACGTCGGGGACTGAAGCTTTCTTT. The chain combines TRBV18 with TRBJ1-1; no reliable D call. Per the germline V gene, CDR1 is KGHSH and CDR2 is LQKENI. The CDR3 runs to 15 residues. Trimming took 2 bases from V and 5 from J, leaving 15 bases between them.

The V call is TRBV27, the J call TRBJ1-1; no firm D call. The CDR3 has 14 amino acids. Trimming shortened V by 3 bases and J by 4 bases, and 12 bases separated the two germline ends. The germline gives CDR1 MNHEY, CDR2 SMNVEV (reference sequence). As DNA, the CDR3 is TGTGCCAGCAGTTTGTTGGTCGAGGGCACTGAAGCTTTCTTT. It yields the protein CASSLLVEGTEAFF.

This clone is a singleton in its sample. The V and J genes are TRBV4-2 and TRBJ1-1; D perhaps matches TRBD1 (6 bases). Trimming took off 6 bases at V and 3 bases at J, with 8 bases between the two ends. Germline CDR1 LGHNA, CDR2 YNFKEQ. The CDR3 contains 12 residues. The CDR3, as DNA: TGTGCCAGCAGATACAGGGACACTGAAGCTTTCTTT. This translates into CASRYRDTEAFF.

This clone came up once. The chain combines TRBV21-1 with TRBJ1-1; the D call of TRBD1 is as the table states it, not checked on the DNA. TRBV21-1 is designated a pseudogene. The CDR3 totals 17 residues. The CDR3 region has the DNA TGTGCCAGCAGAAGAAAGGGGTCAGGGGTGGGGAACACTGAAGCTTTCTTT. Amino acid sequence: CASRRKGSGVGNTEAFF.

The genes are TRBV19 and TRBJ2-5; perhaps TRBD1 as D (6 bases). This CDR3 comprises 14 residues. Deletions cut 6 bases from V and 5 bases from J, with 16 bases between. In germline, CDR1 is LNHDA, CDR2 SQIVND (reference sequence). CDR3: CASRPTGSGETQYF. CDR3 in DNA: TGTGCCAGTAGGCCTACAGGGTCAGGGGAGACCCAGTACTTC.

In its sample, this clone was seen a few times. The gene calls are TRBV28 and TRBJ1-5; tentatively, D is TRBD1 (5 bases). This CDR3 contains 12 residues. Trimming pared 4 bases from V and 5 bases from J, leaving 6 bases between. Germline V CDR1 and CDR2: MDHEN, SYDVKM. The CDR3 DNA is TGTGCCAGCAGTTCAGGGTATCAGCCCCAGCATTTT. This codes for CASSSGYQPQHF.

The count of this clone is one. The rearrangement links TRBV11-3 to TRBJ2-1; TRBD2 agrees at 11 bases. J was trimmed by 10 bases and V by 5 bases; bases with no gene match: 7. The germline V gene has CDR1 SGHNT and CDR2 YENEEA. This CDR3 has 14 residues. The CDR3 DNA sequence: TGTGCCAGCAGCGTTAGCGGGGGGGCCGAGGAGCAGTTCTTC. It specifies CASSVSGGAEEQFF.

This chain links TRBV9 with TRBJ1-3; TRBD1 might be the D (6 bases). The V end was cut by 7 bases, the J end by 0 bases, with 17 bases between. Germline values: CDR1 SGDLS, CDR2 YYNGEE. This CDR3 has 16 residues. The CDR3 sequence is CASGPTTGLSGNTIYF. In DNA, the CDR3 is TGTGCCAGCGGCCCAACAACAGGGCTCTCTGGAAACACCATATATTTT.

In this sample, this clone turned up once. This chain joins TRBV10-1 and TRBJ1-1; TRBD1 might be the D (5 bases). Trimming cost V 6 bases and J 3 bases, with 17 bases left between them. Germline CDR1 and CDR2: WNHNN and SYGVQD (reference sequence). The CDR3 runs to 15 residues. CDR3 loop: CASRGGRARDTEAFF. The CDR3 bases are TGCGCCAGCAGGGGTGGCAGGGCTCGCGACACTGAAGCTTTCTTT.

The chain has TRBV19 and TRBJ1-2; 11 bases fit TRBD1. The V segment lost 6 bases and the J segment 5 bases; nucleotides outside the gene matches: 2. This CDR3 comprises 13 residues. CDR1 and CDR2 from the germline V gene are LNHDA and SQIVND (reference sequence). The CDR3 spells CASRGTGGYGYTF. The DNA for the CDR3 is TGTGCCAGTAGGGGGACAGGGGGATATGGCTACACCTTC.

The rearrangement links TRBV19 to TRBJ2-1; D not certain. This CDR3 has 14 amino acids. Germline assignment: CDR1 LNHDA and CDR2 SQIVND (reference sequence). Trimming pared 3 bases from V and 1 base from J, leaving 7 bases between. CDR3 residues: CASSIPGSYNEQFF. The CDR3 bases are TGTGCCAGTAGTATCCCAGGATCCTACAATGAGCAGTTCTTC.

The gene calls are TRBV3-1 (or the pseudogene TRBV3-2) and TRBJ1-3; 7 bases agree with TRBD1. Germline V gene data show CDR1 as LGHDT and CDR2 as YNNKEL (reference sequence). With 0 bases clipped from V and 2 bases from J, the junction kept 10 bases outside the gene matches. The length of the CDR3 is 18 residues. For the CDR3, the DNA is TGTGCCAGCAGCCAAGACCCTTTACAGGGGAGGCCTGGAAACACCATATATTTT. It translates to CASSQDPLQGRPGNTIYF.

The chain recombines TRBV19 with TRBJ1-5, with 7 bases that match TRBD1. J gave up 6 bases and V 8 bases, and 4 bases lay outside the gene matches. Germline V gene sequence: CDR1 LNHDA, CDR2 SQIVND (reference sequence). The CDR3 has 12 amino acids. CDR3 nucleotides: TGTGCCAGTGGGGCAGGGGGTCAGCCCCAGCATTTT. Translating it yields CASGAGGQPQHF.

This clone has a single count. This rearrangement joins TRBV28 to TRBJ2-3, with TRBD2 matching 10 bases. Per the germline V gene, CDR1 is MDHEN and CDR2 is SYDVKM. The length of the CDR3 is 16 residues. With V trimmed by 4 bases and J by 3 bases, 7 bases remained unmatched. The CDR3 here is CASSSPSGGGTDTQYF. CDR3 coding DNA: TGTGCCAGCAGTTCCCCGAGCGGGGGGGGAACAGATACGCAGTATTTT. The variable domain in full, with the rest retrieved from reference TRBV28 and TRBJ2-3, is DVKVTQSSRYLVKRTGEKVFLECVQDMDHENMFWYRQDPGLGLRLIYFSYDVKMKEKGDIPEGYSVSREKKERFSLILESASTNQTSMYLCASSSPSGGGTDTQYFGPGTRLTVL.

The chain recombines TRBV27 with TRBJ2-1; D remains ambiguous. CDR1 and CDR2 from the germline V gene are MNHEY and SMNVEV (reference sequence). V dropped 2 bases and J dropped 0 bases, with 11 bases sitting between them. The CDR3 sequence is 16 residues long. CDR3 sequence: CASSLLGESSYNEQFF. The CDR3 coding sequence is TGTGCCAGCAGTTTACTCGGCGAGAGCTCCTACAATGAGCAGTTCTTC.